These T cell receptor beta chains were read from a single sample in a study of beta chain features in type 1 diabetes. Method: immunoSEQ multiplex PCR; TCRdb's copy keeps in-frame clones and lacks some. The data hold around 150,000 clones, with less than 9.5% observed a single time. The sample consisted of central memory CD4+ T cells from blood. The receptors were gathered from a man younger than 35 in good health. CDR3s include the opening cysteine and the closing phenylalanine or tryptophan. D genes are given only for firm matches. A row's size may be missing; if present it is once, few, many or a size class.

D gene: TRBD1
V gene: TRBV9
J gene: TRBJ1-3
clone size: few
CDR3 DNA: TGTGCCAGCAGCGCCGGGACAGAAGGAAACACCATATATTTT
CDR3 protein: CASSAGTEGNTIYF

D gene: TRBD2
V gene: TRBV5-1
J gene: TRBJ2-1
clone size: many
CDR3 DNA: TGCGCCAGCAGCCTCCGACTAGCGGGACTCTCTGAGCAGTTCTTC
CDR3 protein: CASSLRLAGLSEQFF

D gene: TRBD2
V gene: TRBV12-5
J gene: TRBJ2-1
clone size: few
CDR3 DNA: TGTGCTAGTGGTTTCGGGAGCGGGAGGGCCAATGAGCAGTTCTTC
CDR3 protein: CASGFGSGRANEQFF

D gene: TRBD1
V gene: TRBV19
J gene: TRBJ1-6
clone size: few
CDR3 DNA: TGTGCCAGTAGTACCGGACAGGGAGTTTCACCCCTCCACTTT
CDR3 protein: CASSTGQGVSPLHF

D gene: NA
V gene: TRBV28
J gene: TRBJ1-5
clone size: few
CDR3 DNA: TGTGCCAGCAGCCCACAGGGACCTAGCAATCAGCCCCAGCATTTT
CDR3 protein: CASSPQGPSNQPQHF

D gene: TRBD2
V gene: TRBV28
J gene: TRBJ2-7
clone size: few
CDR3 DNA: TGTGCCAGCAGTTTAACTAGCGGGAGATACGAGCAGTACTTC
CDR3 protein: CASSLTSGRYEQYF

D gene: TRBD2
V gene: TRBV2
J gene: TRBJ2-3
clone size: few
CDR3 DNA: TGTGCCAGGAGAGCGGGGGCTAGCACAGATACGCAGTATTTT
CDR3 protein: CARRAGASTDTQYF

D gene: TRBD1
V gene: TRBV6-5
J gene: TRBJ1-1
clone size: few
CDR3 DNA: TGTGCCAGCAGGTCAGGGGGCTCAAACACTGAAGCTTTCTTT
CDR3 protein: CASRSGGSNTEAFF

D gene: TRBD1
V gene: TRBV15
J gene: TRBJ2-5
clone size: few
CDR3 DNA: TGTGCCACCAGCAGGACAGGGGGCGCAGGGGAGACCCAGTACTTC
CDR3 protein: CATSRTGGAGETQYF

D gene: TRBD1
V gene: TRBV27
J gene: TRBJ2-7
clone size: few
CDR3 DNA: TGTGCCAGCAGTTCCAGGACAGGGGGCAGTAGCCCGCGGTACGAGCAGTACTTC
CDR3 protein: CASSSRTGGSSPRYEQYF

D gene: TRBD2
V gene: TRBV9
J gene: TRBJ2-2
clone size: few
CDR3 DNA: TGTGCCAGCAGCGTAGCCCGGGGGACTAGCGGTACCGGGGAGCTGTTTTTT
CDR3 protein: CASSVARGTSGTGELFF

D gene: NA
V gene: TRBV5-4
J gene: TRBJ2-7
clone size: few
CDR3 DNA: TGTGCCAGCAGCTCTGCCCGGGACATGATATACGAGCAGTACTTC
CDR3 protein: CASSSARDMIYEQYF

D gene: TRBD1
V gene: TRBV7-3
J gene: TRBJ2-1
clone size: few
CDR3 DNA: TGTGCCAGCAGCCCCACAGGGGAATCCCGCAATGAGCAGTTCTTC
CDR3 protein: CASSPTGESRNEQFF

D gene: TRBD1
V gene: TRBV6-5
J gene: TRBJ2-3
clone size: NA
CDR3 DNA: TGTGCCAGCAGTTACTCGACAGGGACAGATACGCAGTATTTT
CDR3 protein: CASSYSTGTDTQYF

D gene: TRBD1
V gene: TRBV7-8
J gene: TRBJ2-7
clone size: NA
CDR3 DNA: TGTGCCAGCTCCGGACAGGGGCCCTACGAGCAGTACTTC
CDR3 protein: CASSGQGPYEQYF

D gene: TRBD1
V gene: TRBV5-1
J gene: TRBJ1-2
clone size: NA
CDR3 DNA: TGCGCCAGCAGACTGGACCCGGGACAGATCTATGGCTACACCTTC
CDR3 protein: CASRLDPGQIYGYTF

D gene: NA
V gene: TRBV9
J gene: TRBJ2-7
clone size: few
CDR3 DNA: TGTGCCAGCAGCGTTGACAGGCCAAAACCCTACGAGCAGTACTTC
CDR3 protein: CASSVDRPKPYEQYF

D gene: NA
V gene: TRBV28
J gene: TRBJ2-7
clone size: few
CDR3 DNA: TGTGCCAGCAGCCCACACGACAGGTCATCATCCGAGCAGTACTTC
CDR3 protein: CASSPHDRSSSEQYF

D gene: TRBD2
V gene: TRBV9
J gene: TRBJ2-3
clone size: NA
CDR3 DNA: TGTGCCAGCAGCTCCCTGACTAGCAGCACAGATACGCAGTATTTT
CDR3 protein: CASSSLTSSTDTQYF

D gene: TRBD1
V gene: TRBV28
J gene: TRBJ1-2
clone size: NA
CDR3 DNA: TGTGCCAGCAGTCCGGGACAGGGCTCAATCTATGGCTACACCTTC
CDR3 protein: CASSPGQGSIYGYTF

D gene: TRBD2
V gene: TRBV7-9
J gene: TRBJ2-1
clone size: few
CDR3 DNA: TGTGCCAGCAGCTTAAGGCGGTCTAGCGGGAGAGGGTTGGTAATAGAGCAGTTCTTC
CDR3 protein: CASSLRRSSGRGLVIEQFF

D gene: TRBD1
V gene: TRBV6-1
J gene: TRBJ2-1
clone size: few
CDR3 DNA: TGTGCCAGCAGCAGACAGGGTTCGGTCTACAATGAGCAGTTCTTC
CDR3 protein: CASSRQGSVYNEQFF

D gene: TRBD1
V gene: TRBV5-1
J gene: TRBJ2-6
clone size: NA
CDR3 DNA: TGCGCCAGCAGCTACTTAGAGACAGGGGCTGGGGCCAACGTCCTGACTTTC
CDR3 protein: CASSYLETGAGANVLTF

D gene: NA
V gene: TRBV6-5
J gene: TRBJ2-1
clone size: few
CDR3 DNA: TGTGCCAGCAGCCAGGGGACAGAGCAGTTCTTC
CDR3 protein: CASSQGTEQFF

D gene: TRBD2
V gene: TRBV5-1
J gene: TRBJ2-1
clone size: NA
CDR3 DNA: TGCGCCAGCAGCTTGGGTATGACTAGCGGGGGTTTGACGAATGAGCAGTTCTTC
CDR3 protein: CASSLGMTSGGLTNEQFF

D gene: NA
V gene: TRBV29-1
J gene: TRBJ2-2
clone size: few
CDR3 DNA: TGCAGCGTTGAGGTTATGGGACTGAACACCGGGGAGCTGTTTTTT
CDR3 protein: CSVEVMGLNTGELFF

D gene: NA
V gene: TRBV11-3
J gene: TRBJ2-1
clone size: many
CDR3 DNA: TGTGCCAGCAGCTTAGCAGCGAACAATGAGCAGTTCTTC
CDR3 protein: CASSLAANNEQFF

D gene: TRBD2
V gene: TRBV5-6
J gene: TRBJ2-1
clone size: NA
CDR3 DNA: TGTGCCAGCAGCTTATCTAGCGGGGATGATGAGCAGTTCTTC
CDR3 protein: CASSLSSGDDEQFF